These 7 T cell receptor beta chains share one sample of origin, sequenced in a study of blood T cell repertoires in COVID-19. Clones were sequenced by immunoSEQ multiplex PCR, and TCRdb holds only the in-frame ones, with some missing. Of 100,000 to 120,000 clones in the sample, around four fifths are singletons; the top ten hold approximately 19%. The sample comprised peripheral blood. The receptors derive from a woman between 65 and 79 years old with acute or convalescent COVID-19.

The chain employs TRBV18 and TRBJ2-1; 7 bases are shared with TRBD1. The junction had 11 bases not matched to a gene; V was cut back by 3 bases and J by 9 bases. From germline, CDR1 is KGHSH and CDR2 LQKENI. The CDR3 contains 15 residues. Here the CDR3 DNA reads TGTGCCAGCTCACCCTTAGGGGGCTATGTGGGTGAGCAGTTCTTC. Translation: CASSPLGGYVGEQFF.

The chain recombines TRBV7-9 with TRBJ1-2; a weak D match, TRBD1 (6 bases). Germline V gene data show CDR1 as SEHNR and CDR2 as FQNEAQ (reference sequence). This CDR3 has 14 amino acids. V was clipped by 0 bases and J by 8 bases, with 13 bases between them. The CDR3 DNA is TGTGCCAGCAGCTTAGCGGGAGGGCAGGGGGGCTACACCTTC. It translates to CASSLAGGQGGYTF.

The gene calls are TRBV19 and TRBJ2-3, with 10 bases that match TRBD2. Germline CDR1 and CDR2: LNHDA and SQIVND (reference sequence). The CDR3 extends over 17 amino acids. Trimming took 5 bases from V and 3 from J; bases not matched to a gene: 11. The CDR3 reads CASSAQTSGHPTDTQYF. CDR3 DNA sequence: TGTGCCAGTAGTGCCCAGACTAGCGGGCACCCGACAGATACGCAGTATTTT.

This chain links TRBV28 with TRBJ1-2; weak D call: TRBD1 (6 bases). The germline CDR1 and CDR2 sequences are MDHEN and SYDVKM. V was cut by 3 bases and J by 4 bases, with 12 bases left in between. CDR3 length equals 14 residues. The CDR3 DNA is TGTGCCAGCAGTTTTTCTGGGGGCCGCTATGGCTACACCTTC. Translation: CASSFSGGRYGYTF.

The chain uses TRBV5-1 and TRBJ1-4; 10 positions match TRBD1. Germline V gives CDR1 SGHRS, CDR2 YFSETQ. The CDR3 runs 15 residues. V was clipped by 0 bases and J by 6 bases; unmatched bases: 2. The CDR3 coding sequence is TGCGCCAGCAGCTTGGCCGGGACAGGGGATGAAAAACTGTTTTTT. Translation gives CASSLAGTGDEKLFF.

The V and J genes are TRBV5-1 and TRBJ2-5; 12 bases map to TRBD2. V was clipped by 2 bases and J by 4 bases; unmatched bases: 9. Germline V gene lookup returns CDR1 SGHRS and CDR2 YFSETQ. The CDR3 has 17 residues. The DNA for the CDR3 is TGCGCCAGCAGCTTCCTACCTAGCGGGGGGGCCCCAGAGACCCAGTACTTC. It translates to CASSFLPSGGAPETQYF.

The CDR3 DNA sequence: TGTGCCAGCAGTTACGCGGGACTAGTGGGTGAGACCCAGTACTTC. It specifies CASSYAGLVGETQYF. The rearrangement joins TRBV6-2 or TRBV6-3 to TRBJ2-5, with TRBD2 matching 8 bases. Germline trimming cut 2 bases from V and 5 bases from J; bases unmatched to any gene: 7. This CDR3 is built from 15 residues. Germline V gene lookup returns CDR1 MNHEY and CDR2 SVGEGT.